This entry lists 13 T cell receptor beta chains sequenced from one sample in a study of CXCR3-negative and CXCR3-positive naive CD8 T cells. With UMI labels, 5' RACE was used to prepare the TRB cDNA libraries. TCRdb reprocessed the 5' RACE reads and stores each CDR3 protein as one record, lacking DNA. The repertoire table contains tens of thousands of distinct CDR3 sequences. The sequenced material came from naive CXCR3- CD8+ T cells from blood. Stated subset: CD45RO-CCR7+CD27+CD95- naive CD8+ T cells lacking CXCR3 (TNR3-). These receptors all come from a human donor in good health. Some clones in this sample may be carry-over from other donors' samples.

This chain uses TRBV14 with TRBJ2-7. From germline, CDR1 is SGHDN and CDR2 FVKESK. The CDR3 extends over 12 amino acids. The CDR3 protein is CASSKDSEEQYF.

This sequence joins TRBV14 and TRBJ2-2; TCRdb lists TRBD2, though no DNA is available to test this call. The CDR3 is made up of 18 amino acids. Germline-derived CDR1 and CDR2 are SGHDN and FVKESK. CDR3 sequence reads: CASSQEGAGALSTGELFF.

The chain has TRBV7-9 and TRBJ2-7. This CDR3 has 13 residues. Germline CDR1 and CDR2: SEHNR and FQNEAQ (reference sequence). The CDR3 protein is CASSLRQPYEQYF. Full variable domain (missing parts from reference TRBV7-9 and TRBJ2-7): DTGVSQNPRHKITKRGQNVTFRCDPISEHNRLYWYRQTLGQGPEFLTYFQNEAQLEKSRLLSDRFSAERPKGSFSTLEIQRTEQGDSAMYLCASSLRQPYEQYFGPGTRLTVT.

CDR3 residues: CASTNILPGTGFHNEQFF. The V and J genes are TRBV6-2 or TRBV6-3 and TRBJ2-1; TCRdb indicates TRBD1, and absent DNA this call remains unverified. Germline V gene data show CDR1 as MNHEY and CDR2 as SVGEGT. This CDR3 has 18 residues.

The genes are TRBV14 and TRBJ2-1. CDR3 length: 13 residues. Per germline, CDR1 SGHDN and CDR2 FVKESK. CDR3 sequence: CASSQDVANEQFF.

The chain couples TRBV29-1 to TRBJ1-2. From germline, CDR1 is SQVTM and CDR2 ANQGSEA. The CDR3 runs to 13 residues. CDR3 residues: CSVVLEGRYGYTF.

Its frequency marks this clonotype as medium-sized. The rearrangement links TRBV6-2 or TRBV6-3 to TRBJ2-1. The germline V gene has CDR1 MNHEY and CDR2 SVGEGT. This CDR3 is built from 13 residues. The CDR3: CASRTDANNEQFF.

The chain links TRBV12-3 or TRBV12-4 to TRBJ2-3; the D call from TCRdb, TRBD1, cannot be confirmed without DNA. The CDR3 has 15 amino acids. The CDR3 sequence: CASQSSGGFSDTQYF.

The chain has TRBV29-1 and TRBJ2-7; the TCRdb call, TRBD2, lacks DNA for checking. CDR1 and CDR2 from the germline V gene are SQVTM and ANQGSEA. The CDR3 is 19 residues long. CDR3 loop: CSVELSGGLYSPTFYEQYF.

This sequence joins TRBV12-3 or TRBV12-4 and TRBJ2-7; TCRdb names TRBD1, which stays unverified in the absence of DNA. The CDR3 is made up of 14 amino acids. The chain's CDR3 is CASSFRETSYEQYF.

The chain uses TRBV4-3 and TRBJ2-1; TCRdb indicates TRBD1, and absent DNA this call remains unverified. Germline lookup yields CDR1 LGHNA and CDR2 YSLEER. This CDR3 has 18 amino acids. The CDR3: CASSQDGRTGSSYNEQFF.

The chain couples TRBV3-1 to TRBJ2-3; with no DNA, the TCRdb D assignment of TRBD2 cannot be verified. CDR1 is LGHDT, CDR2 YNNKEL, per germline (reference sequence). This CDR3 is 18 amino acids long. The CDR3 loop reads CASSQGGTSVTSTDTQYF.

The chain combines TRBV10-3 with TRBJ2-7; lacking DNA, the TRBD1 call made by TCRdb goes unchecked. The CDR3 extends over 14 amino acids. Germline V gene data show CDR1 as ENHRY and CDR2 as SYGVKD. CDR3 amino acids: CAIRATGPPYEQYF.